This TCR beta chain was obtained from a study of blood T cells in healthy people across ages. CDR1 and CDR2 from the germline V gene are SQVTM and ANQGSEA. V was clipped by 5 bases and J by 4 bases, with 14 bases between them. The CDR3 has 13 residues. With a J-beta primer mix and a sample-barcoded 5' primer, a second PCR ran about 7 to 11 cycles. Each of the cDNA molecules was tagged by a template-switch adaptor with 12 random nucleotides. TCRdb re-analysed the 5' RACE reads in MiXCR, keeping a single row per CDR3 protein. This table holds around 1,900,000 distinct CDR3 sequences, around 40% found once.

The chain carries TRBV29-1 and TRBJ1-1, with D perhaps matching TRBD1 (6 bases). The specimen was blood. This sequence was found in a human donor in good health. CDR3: CSVRGQFVTEAFF. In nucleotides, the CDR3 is TGCAGCGTTCGGGGGCAGTTCGTCACTGAAGCTTTCTTT.